This T cell receptor beta chain comes out of a study of CD8 T cells in ankylosing spondylitis. Whole-study findings and limits: Reported data indicate significant enrichment of disease-linked clones within matched ankylosing spondylitis synovial fluid.

TCRdb itself ran the 5' RACE reads through MiXCR, one entry per CDR3 protein. Among more than 150,000 distinct CDR3 sequences listed, 9.5% to 13% were seen once. This clonotype was seen repeatedly, ten times or more. Its specificity is not known. Germline V gene data show CDR1 as ENHRY and CDR2 as SYGVKD. There are 16 residues in the CDR3. V gave up 3 bases and J gave up 0 bases, with 15 bases separating them. The sequence was collected from a male donor with ankylosing spondylitis or in good health (not recorded which). The chain employs TRBV10-3 and TRBJ2-7; D is perhaps TRBD1 or TRBD2 (6 bases each). Sequenced input: blood, either unsorted or a sorted T cell fraction (not recorded which). CDR3 sequence (DNA): TGTGCCATCAGTGACCAAAGGGGGGCTAGCTCCTACGAGCAGTACTTC. Its protein product is CAISDQRGASSYEQYF.